Included here is one T cell receptor beta chain sequence, with context. The CDR3 runs to 14 residues. V lost 9 bases and J lost 1, with 13 bases in between. Germline loops: CDR1 LNHDA, CDR2 SQIVND (reference sequence). Assay: immunoSEQ multiplex PCR; the TCRdb copy retains only in-frame clones and omits some. The table includes some 160,000 clones, 80% detected once. This record belongs to a study of blood T cell repertoires in COVID-19. As for the study in general: Samples taken during acute and convalescent COVID-19 were collected in the United States, Italy and Spain.

Recovered Cohort 3 donors showed two negative PCRs, clearance, or symptom resolution. Material for sequencing was PBMCs or T cells enriched from blood (not recorded which). The clonotype comes from a woman aged 55-70 years who had recovered from COVID-19. V gene TRBV19 combines with J gene TRBJ1-3; weak D call: TRBD1 (6 bases). The CDR3 loop reads CASATGESGNTIYF. Written as DNA, the CDR3 is TGTGCCAGCGCGACAGGTGAATCTGGAAACACCATATATTTT.